A selection of T cell receptor beta chains follows, all from one sample in a study of spatial heterogeneity in lung cancer. From the 5' RACE reads, TCRdb called clonotypes with MiXCR, one entry per CDR3 protein. The table has roughly 39,000 distinct CDR3 sequences, approximately 7% seen once; the top ten hold 43%. Source: PBMCs, taken at surgery. All receptors come from a female donor with early-stage non-small cell lung cancer. CDR3s include the opening cysteine and the closing phenylalanine or tryptophan. D genes are given only for firm matches. Not all rows give a size; the values are once, few, many and, for expanded clones, a class.

clone size	J gene	V gene	D gene	CDR3 protein	CDR3 DNA
few	TRBJ1-1	TRBV7-9	TRBD1	CASSFGQDTQAFF	TGTGCCAGCAGCTTCGGACAGGATACCCAAGCTTTCTTT
many	TRBJ1-5	TRBV7-2	.	CASSLYGQAAMNQPQHF	TGTGCCAGCAGCTTATATGGACAAGCGGCCATGAATCAGCCCCAGCATTTT
.	TRBJ2-5	TRBV7-2	TRBD2	CASSRGVSQETQYF	TGTGCCAGCAGCCGGGGGGTTTCCCAAGAGACCCAGTACTTC
.	TRBJ1-2	TRBV5-1	.	CASSLASTNYGYTF	TGCGCCAGCAGCTTGGCTTCCACTAACTATGGCTACACCTTC
many	TRBJ2-5	TRBV7-2	TRBD2	CASSPSVAGGPETQYF	TGTGCCAGCAGCCCATCTGTAGCGGGGGGGCCGGAGACCCAGTACTTC
many	TRBJ2-7	TRBV2	.	CASSETRDTQSYEQYF	TGTGCCAGCAGTGAGACCCGGGACACTCAATCCTACGAGCAGTACTTC
many	TRBJ1-5	TRBV27	.	CASSFLGYDQPQHF	TGTGCCAGCAGTTTTTTGGGGTACGATCAGCCCCAGCATTTT
few	TRBJ2-2	TRBV7-2	.	CASSLFDRSNTGELFF	TGTGCCAGCAGCTTGTTTGACAGATCGAACACCGGGGAGCTGTTTTTT
few	TRBJ2-5	TRBV6-5	TRBD2	CASRTRGLAEETQYF	TGTGCCAGCAGGACACGGGGACTAGCGGAAGAGACCCAGTACTTC
many	TRBJ1-1	TRBV6-2/TRBV6-3	.	CASKGGIMNTEAFF	TGTGCCAGCAAGGGAGGCATAATGAACACTGAAGCTTTCTTT
.	TRBJ2-3	TRBV6-5	.	CASSQRGSDTQYF	TGTGCCAGCAGTCAACGGGGTTCAGATACGCAGTATTTT
few	TRBJ2-5	TRBV7-2	TRBD2	CASSQTSSVGETQYF	TGTGCCAGCAGCCAGACTAGCTCGGTCGGAGAGACCCAGTACTTC
many	TRBJ2-1	TRBV11-2	.	CASSLEFLVKRNEQFF	TGTGCCAGCAGCTTAGAGTTCCTAGTAAAACGCAATGAGCAGTTCTTC
.	TRBJ2-3	TRBV7-9	.	CASSLARGTDTQYF	TGTGCCAGCAGCTTAGCCCGGGGCACAGATACGCAGTATTTT
many	TRBJ2-7	TRBV19	.	CASSKQSGSYEQYF	TGTGCCAGTAGTAAGCAGTCGGGCTCCTACGAGCAGTACTTC
many	TRBJ1-2	TRBV28	.	CASSLRTLGYGYTF	TGTGCCAGCAGTTTAAGGACATTGGGTTATGGCTACACCTTC
.	TRBJ2-2	TRBV11-2	.	CASSLQLGTGELFF	TGTGCCAGCAGCTTACAATTAGGGACCGGGGAGCTGTTTTTT
many	TRBJ1-5	TRBV5-1	.	CASSLVPGLNQPQHF	TGCGCCAGCAGCTTGGTTCCGGGGCTCAATCAGCCCCAGCATTTT
few	TRBJ1-1	TRBV7-9	.	CASSEYRTEAFF	TGTGCCAGCAGCGAGTACAGGACTGAAGCTTTCTTT
.	TRBJ2-1	TRBV3-2	.	CASSPRRLGGYNEQFF	TGTGCCAGCAGCCCCCGTCGACTTGGGGGATACAATGAGCAGTTCTTC
many	TRBJ2-7	TRBV4-1	TRBD1	CASSARQGAGEQYF	TGCGCCAGCAGCGCCCGACAGGGGGCTGGCGAGCAGTACTTC
many	TRBJ2-5	TRBV12-5	TRBD2	CASVTSGGTQETQYF	TGTGCTAGTGTTACCTCCGGGGGGACCCAAGAGACCCAGTACTTC
many	TRBJ1-1	TRBV5-1	.	CASSFFGASNTEAFF	TGCGCCAGCAGCTTCTTTGGGGCGTCCAACACTGAAGCTTTCTTT
.	TRBJ1-4	TRBV3-1	.	CASSQVKGSATNEKLFF	TGTGCCAGCAGCCAAGTTAAGGGGTCGGCAACTAATGAAAAACTGTTTTTT
few	TRBJ2-7	TRBV14	.	CASSQGQGLSPYEQYF	TGTGCCAGCAGCCAAGGGCAGGGACTGAGTCCTTACGAGCAGTACTTC
many	TRBJ2-2	TRBV5-1	TRBD1	CASSPGQATGELFF	TGCGCCAGCAGCCCCGGACAGGCCACCGGGGAGCTGTTTTTT
.	TRBJ1-1	TRBV9	.	CASSVLPGGVAEAFF	TGTGCCAGCAGCGTACTTCCCGGGGGGGTGGCTGAAGCTTTCTTT
few	TRBJ2-7	TRBV4-2	.	CASSQNRPPDEQYF	TGTGCCAGCAGCCAAAACAGGCCGCCCGACGAGCAGTACTTC